This T cell receptor beta chain was identified in a study of cytotoxic CD8 clonotypes in ibrutinib-treated CLL. The table came from immunoSEQ multiplex PCR; TCRdb's copy has only in-frame clones and leaves some out. The data contain tens of thousands of clones, 85% to 90% of them singletons. Germline CDR1 SGHAT, CDR2 FQNNGV. The CDR3 runs 13 residues. The V end lost 5 bases, the J end lost 8 bases, and 12 bases lay between the germline ends. This clone was observed a handful of times. Its specificity is unknown. Study-wide results and limits: Public clonotypes occurred uncommonly; on treatment, they contracted or remained stable. In comparison with age-matched healthy donors, baseline clonality was higher and tracked circulating CD8+ T-cell counts.

This chain links TRBV11-2 with TRBJ1-4; D might be TRBD1 (5 bases). This sequence was found in a human donor with chronic lymphocytic leukemia. Source: PBMCs, taken before ibrutinib treatment. CDR3: CASSPGTLEKLFF. The CDR3 DNA is TGTGCCAGCAGCCCGGGGACTTTAGAAAAACTGTTTTTT.